This record covers a single T cell receptor beta chain. What it binds is unknown. Germline V lookup: CDR1 SGDLS, CDR2 YYNGEE. This CDR3 region has 14 residues. Trimming shortened V by 0 bases and J by 4 bases, and 9 bases separated the two germline ends. The record originates from a study of T cell responses to AZD1222 COVID-19 vaccine. Method: immunoSEQ multiplex PCR; TCRdb's copy keeps in-frame clones and lacks some. The sample lists 90,000 to 100,000 clones; around 90% were seen once. The study, taken as a whole, reports: Repertoires were sampled only after the peak T cell response. Seropositive status at baseline applied to only 6 or 7 AZD1222 recipients.

The chain links TRBV9 to TRBJ2-3; D not certain. This TCR was sampled from an adult in good health. This specimen consisted of peripheral blood, obtained on day 0 of AZD1222 vaccination. CDR3 in amino acids: CASSVDPLSDTQYF. CDR3 DNA: TGTGCCAGCAGCGTAGACCCTCTCTCAGATACGCAGTATTTT.